This paragraph reports one T cell receptor (beta chain). Only in-frame clones appear in the TCRdb table, and some are missing; sequencing was by immunoSEQ multiplex PCR. Of fewer than 200,000 clones in the sample, roughly 87% were seen once. The CDR3 has 13 residues. Germline-derived CDR1 and CDR2 are SGHRS and YFSETQ. V shed 6 bases and J 1 base; nucleotides not matched to a gene: 4. This sample is drawn from a study of blood T cell repertoires in COVID-19. Across the study: In each case, the material was cDNA or gDNA derived from T cells, B-cell-depleted T cells, or PBMCs.

This receptor was obtained from a woman in her fifties or sixties who had recovered from COVID-19. Specimen: peripheral blood. This chain links TRBV5-1 with TRBJ2-7; 7 positions agree with TRBD1. CDR3 sequence: CASTGTDSYEQYF. CDR3 bases: TGCGCCAGCACCGGGACAGATTCCTACGAGCAGTACTTC.